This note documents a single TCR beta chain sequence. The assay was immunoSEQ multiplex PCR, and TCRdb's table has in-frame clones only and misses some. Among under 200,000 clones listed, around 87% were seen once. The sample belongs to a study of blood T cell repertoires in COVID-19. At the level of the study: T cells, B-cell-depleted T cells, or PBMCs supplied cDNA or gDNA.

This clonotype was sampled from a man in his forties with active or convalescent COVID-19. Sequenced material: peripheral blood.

The CDR3 sequence is CASSEAPSSGNTIYF. CDR3 DNA sequence: TGTGCCAGCAGTGAAGCCCCTTCCTCTGGAAACACCATATATTTT. V gene TRBV2 combines with J gene TRBJ1-3; no clear D. The ends were cut back, 0 bases at V and 0 bases at J, with 6 bases in the middle. The germline CDR1 and CDR2 sequences are SNHLY and FYNNEI. CDR3 size: 15 residues.